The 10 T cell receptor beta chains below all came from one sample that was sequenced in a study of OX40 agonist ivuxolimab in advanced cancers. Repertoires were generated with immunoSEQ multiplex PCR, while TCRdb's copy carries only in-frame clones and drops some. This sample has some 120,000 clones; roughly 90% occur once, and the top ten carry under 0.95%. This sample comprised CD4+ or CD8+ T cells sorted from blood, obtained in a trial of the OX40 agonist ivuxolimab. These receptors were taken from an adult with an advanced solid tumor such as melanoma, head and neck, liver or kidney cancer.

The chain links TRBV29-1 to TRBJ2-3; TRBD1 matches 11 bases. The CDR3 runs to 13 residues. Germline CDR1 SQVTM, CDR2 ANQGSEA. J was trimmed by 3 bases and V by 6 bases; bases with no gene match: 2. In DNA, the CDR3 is TGCAGCGTGGGGACAGGGGGGACAGATACGCAGTATTTT. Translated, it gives CSVGTGGTDTQYF.

CDR3 amino acids: CASREVYNSPLHF. For the CDR3, the DNA is TGTGCCTCTAGGGAGGTATATAATTCACCCCTCCACTTT. The rearrangement joins TRBV19 to TRBJ1-6; D remains ambiguous. Trimming removed 11 bases at V and 4 bases at J, with 12 bases between. The CDR3 runs to 13 residues. CDR1 LNHDA and CDR2 SQIVND come from the germline V gene (reference sequence). The full variable domain, rest sourced from reference TRBV19 and TRBJ1-6, is DGGITQSPKYLFRKEGQNVTLSCEQNLNHDAMYWYRQDPGQGLRLIYYSQIVNDFQKGDIAEGYSVSREKKESFPLTVTSAQKNPTAFYLCASREVYNSPLHFGNGTRLTVT.

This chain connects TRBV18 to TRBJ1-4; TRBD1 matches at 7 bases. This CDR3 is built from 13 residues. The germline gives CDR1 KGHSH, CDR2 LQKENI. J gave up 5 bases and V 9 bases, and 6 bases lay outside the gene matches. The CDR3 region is CASTGTENEKLFF. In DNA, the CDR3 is TGTGCCAGTACCGGGACAGAGAATGAAAAACTGTTTTTT.

This CDR3 reads CASSSGQTDQPQHF. CDR3 nucleotide sequence: TGCGCCAGCAGCTCGGGACAGACGGATCAGCCCCAGCATTTT. The chain has TRBV5-1 and TRBJ1-5; 7 bases align to TRBD1. CDR3 length equals 14 residues. V shed 3 bases, J shed 5 bases, and the junction held 5 bases outside the gene matches. The germline V gene has CDR1 SGHRS and CDR2 YFSETQ.

The CDR3 nucleotides are TGTGCCATCAGTGAGTCGGGCCTAGCTAACGAGCAGTACTTC. Translation gives CAISESGLANEQYF. The chain couples TRBV10-3 to TRBJ2-7, with a weak D call TRBD2 (5 bases). V was trimmed by 0 bases and J by 5 bases, leaving 11 bases between them. This CDR3 has 14 amino acids. The germline V gene has CDR1 ENHRY and CDR2 SYGVKD.

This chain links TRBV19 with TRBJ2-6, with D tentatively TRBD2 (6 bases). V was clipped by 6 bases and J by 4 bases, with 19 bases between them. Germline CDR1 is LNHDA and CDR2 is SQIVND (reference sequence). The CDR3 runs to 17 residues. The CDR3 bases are TGTGCCAGTAGGAATCACGGAGGGCAGAGGGGGGCCAACGTCCTGACTTTC. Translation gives CASRNHGGQRGANVLTF. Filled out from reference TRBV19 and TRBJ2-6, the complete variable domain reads DGGITQSPKYLFRKEGQNVTLSCEQNLNHDAMYWYRQDPGQGLRLIYYSQIVNDFQKGDIAEGYSVSREKKESFPLTVTSAQKNPTAFYLCASRNHGGQRGANVLTFGAGSRLTVL.

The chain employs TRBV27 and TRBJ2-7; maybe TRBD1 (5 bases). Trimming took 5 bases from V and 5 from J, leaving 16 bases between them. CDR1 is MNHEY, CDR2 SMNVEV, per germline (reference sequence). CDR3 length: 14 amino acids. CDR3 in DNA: TGTGCCAGCAGTAGGGGATACGCTTCCGACGAGCAGTACTTC. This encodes CASSRGYASDEQYF.

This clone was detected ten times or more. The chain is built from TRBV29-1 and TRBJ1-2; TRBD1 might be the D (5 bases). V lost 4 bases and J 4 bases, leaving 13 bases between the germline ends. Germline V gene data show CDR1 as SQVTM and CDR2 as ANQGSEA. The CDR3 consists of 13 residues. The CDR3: CSVAPGLGYGYTF. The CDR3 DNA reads TGCAGCGTTGCACCAGGGCTCGGCTATGGCTACACCTTC.

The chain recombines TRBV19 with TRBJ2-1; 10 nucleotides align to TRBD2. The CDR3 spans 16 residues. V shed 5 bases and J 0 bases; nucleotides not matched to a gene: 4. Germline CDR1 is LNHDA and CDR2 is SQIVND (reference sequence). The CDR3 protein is CASSGWTSGSYNEQFF. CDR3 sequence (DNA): TGTGCCAGTAGTGGTTGGACTAGCGGCTCCTACAATGAGCAGTTCTTC.

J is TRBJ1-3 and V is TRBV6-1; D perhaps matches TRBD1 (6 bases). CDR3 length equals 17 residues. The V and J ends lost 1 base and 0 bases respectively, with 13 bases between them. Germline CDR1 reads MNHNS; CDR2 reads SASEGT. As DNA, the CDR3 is TGTGCCAGCAGTGAAGGCAGGGGTTTCGACTCTGGAAACACCATATATTTT. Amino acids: CASSEGRGFDSGNTIYF.